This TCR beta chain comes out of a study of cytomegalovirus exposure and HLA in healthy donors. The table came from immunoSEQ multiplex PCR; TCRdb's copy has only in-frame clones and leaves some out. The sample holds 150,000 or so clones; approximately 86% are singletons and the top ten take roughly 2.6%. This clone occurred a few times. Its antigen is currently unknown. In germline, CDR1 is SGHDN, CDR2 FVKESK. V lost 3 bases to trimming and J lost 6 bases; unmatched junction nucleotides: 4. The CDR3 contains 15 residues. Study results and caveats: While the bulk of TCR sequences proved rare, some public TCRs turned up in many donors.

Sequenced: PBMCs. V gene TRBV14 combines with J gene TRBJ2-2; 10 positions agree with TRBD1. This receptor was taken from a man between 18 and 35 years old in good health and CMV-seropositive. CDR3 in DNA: TGTGCCAGCAGCCACCTAGGACAGGGGGCCGGGGAGCTGTTTTTT. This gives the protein CASSHLGQGAGELFF. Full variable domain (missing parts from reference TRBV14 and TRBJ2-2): EAGVTQFPSHSVIEKGQTVTLRCDPISGHDNLYWYRRVMGKEIKFLLHFVKESKQDESGMPNNRFLAERTGGTYSTLKVQPAELEDSGVYFCASSHLGQGAGELFFGEGSRLTVL.